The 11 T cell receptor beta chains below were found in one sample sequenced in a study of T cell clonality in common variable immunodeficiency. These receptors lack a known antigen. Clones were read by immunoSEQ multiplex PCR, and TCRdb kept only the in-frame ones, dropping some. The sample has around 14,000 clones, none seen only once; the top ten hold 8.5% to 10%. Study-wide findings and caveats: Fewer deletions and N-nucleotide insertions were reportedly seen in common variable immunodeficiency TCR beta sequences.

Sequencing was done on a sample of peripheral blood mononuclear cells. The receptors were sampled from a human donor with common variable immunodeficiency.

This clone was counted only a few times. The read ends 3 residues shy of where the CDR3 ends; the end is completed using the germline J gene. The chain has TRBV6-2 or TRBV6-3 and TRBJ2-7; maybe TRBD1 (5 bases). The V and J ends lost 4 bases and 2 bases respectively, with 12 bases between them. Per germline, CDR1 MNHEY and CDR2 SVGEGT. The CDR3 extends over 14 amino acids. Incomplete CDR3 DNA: TGTGCCAGCAGTTCGACTCTGGGGCCCTACGAG. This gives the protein CASSSTLGPYE. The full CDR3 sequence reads CASSSTLGPYEQYF.

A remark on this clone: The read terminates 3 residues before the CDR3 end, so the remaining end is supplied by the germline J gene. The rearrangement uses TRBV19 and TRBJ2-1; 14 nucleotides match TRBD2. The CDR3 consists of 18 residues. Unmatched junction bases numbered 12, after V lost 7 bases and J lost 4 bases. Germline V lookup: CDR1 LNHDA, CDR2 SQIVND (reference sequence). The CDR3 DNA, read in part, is TGTGCCAGTACCCGGACTAGCGGGGGGCCATCCTCTTACAATGAG. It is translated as CASTRTSGGPSSYNE. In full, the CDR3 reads CASTRTSGGPSSYNEQFF. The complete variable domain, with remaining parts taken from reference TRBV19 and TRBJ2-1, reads DGGITQSPKYLFRKEGQNVTLSCEQNLNHDAMYWYRQDPGQGLRLIYYSQIVNDFQKGDIAEGYSVSREKKESFPLTVTSAQKNPTAFYLCASTRTSGGPSSYNEQFFGPGTRLTVL.

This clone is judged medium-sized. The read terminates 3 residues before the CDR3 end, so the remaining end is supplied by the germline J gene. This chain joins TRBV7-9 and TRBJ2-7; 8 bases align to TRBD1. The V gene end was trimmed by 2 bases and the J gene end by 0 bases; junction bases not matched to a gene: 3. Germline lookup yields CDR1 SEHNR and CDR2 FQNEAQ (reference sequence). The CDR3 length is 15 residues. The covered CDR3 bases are TGTGCCAGCAGCTTACCGGGACAGGTCTCCTACGAG. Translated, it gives CASSLPGQVSYE. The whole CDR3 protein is CASSLPGQVSYEQYF.

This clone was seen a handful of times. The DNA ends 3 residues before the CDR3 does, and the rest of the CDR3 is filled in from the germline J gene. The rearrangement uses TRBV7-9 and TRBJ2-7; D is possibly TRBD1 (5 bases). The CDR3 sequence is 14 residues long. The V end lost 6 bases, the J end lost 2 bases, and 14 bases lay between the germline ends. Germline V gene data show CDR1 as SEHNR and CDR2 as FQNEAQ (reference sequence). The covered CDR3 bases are TGTGCCAGCAGTTACGACAGCGATCCCTACGAG. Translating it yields CASSYDSDPYE. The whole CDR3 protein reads CASSYDSDPYEQYF.

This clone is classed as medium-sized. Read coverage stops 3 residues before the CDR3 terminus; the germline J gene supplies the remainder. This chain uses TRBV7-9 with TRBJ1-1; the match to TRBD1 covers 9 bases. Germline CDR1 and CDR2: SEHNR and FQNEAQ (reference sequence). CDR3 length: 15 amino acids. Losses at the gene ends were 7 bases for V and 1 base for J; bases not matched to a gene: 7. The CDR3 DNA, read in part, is TGTGCCAGCAACAATCCGGGACAGGGGAACACTGAA. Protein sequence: CASNNPGQGNTE. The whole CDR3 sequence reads CASNNPGQGNTEAFF.

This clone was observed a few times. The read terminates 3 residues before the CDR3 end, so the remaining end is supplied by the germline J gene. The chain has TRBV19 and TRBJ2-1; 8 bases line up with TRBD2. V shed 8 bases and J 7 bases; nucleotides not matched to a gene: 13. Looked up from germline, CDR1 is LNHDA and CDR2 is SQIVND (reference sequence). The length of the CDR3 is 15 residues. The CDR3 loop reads CASASGSGGLNEQFF. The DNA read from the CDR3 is TGTGCCAGTGCCTCGGGATCGGGGGGGTTGAATGAG.

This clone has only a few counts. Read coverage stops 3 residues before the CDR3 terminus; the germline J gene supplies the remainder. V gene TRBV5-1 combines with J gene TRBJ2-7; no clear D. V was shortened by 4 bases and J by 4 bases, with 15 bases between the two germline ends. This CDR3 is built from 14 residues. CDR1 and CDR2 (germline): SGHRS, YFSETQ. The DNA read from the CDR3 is TGCGCCAGCAGCCGAGACGCCGTAGGGTACGAG. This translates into CASSRDAVGYE. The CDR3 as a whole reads CASSRDAVGYEQYF.

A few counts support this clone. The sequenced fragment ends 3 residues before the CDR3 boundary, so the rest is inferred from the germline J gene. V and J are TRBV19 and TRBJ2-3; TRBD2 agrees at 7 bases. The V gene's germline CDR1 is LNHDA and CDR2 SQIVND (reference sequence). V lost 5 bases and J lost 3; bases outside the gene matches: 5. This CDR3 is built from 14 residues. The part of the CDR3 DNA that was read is TGTGCCAGTAGTTGGGGGGGGAAGACAGATACG. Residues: CASSWGGKTDT. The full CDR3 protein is CASSWGGKTDTQYF.

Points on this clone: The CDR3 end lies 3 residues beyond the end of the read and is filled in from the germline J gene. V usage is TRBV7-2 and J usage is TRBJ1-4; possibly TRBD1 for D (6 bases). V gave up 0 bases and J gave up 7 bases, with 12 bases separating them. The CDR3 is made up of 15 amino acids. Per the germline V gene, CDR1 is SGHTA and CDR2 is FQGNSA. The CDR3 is CASSLAGGGGEKLFF. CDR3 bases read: TGTGCCAGCAGCTTAGCTGGAGGGGGTGGTGAAAAA.

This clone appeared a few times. The covered CDR3 bases are TGTGCCAGCAGCCTCAGGAGAGCCTACGAG. It is translated as CASSLRRAYE. The whole CDR3 region reads CASSLRRAYEQYF. The chain has TRBV7-2 and TRBJ2-7; D remains unclear. The observed sequence ends 3 residues before the CDR3 terminus, with the missing tail filled in from the germline J gene. V dropped 5 bases and J dropped 2 bases, with 10 bases sitting between them. The CDR3 is 13 residues long. Germline CDR1 is SGHTA and CDR2 is FQGNSA.

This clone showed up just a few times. Partial CDR3 DNA: TGTGCCAGCTCAACGGACACAGGGGGGAACACCGGGGAG. It encodes CASSTDTGGNTGE. The full CDR3 protein is CASSTDTGGNTGELFF. This chain uses TRBV18 with TRBJ2-2; 8 positions match TRBD1. The read halts 3 residues ahead of the CDR3 end, with the missing end drawn from the germline J gene. V shed 5 bases and J 1 base; nucleotides not matched to a gene: 6. This CDR3 region has 16 residues. Germline V gene data show CDR1 as KGHSH and CDR2 as LQKENI.